The 19 T cell receptor beta chains presented below share a single source sample, sequenced in a study of blood T cell repertoires in COVID-19. TCRdb's copy holds only in-frame clones and misses some; the assay was immunoSEQ multiplex PCR. The table lists roughly 300,000 clones, more than 75% of them singletons. Sequencing used peripheral blood. Source of these receptors: a woman in her 50s with acute or convalescent COVID-19.

The V gene is TRBV6-5, the J gene TRBJ1-5; 9 nucleotides match TRBD1. Germline V gives CDR1 MNHEY, CDR2 SVGAGI. V was pared by 7 bases and J by 4 bases, with 8 bases of the junction left unmatched. The CDR3 sequence is 15 residues long. The CDR3 sequence: CASTVGQGRNQPQHF. For the CDR3, the DNA is TGTGCCAGCACCGTGGGACAGGGAAGAAATCAGCCCCAGCATTTT.

The chain carries TRBV6-5 and TRBJ1-5; no clear D gene. The CDR3 has 15 residues. V was shortened by 2 bases and J by 0 bases, with 8 bases between the two germline ends. Germline values: CDR1 MNHEY, CDR2 SVGAGI. CDR3: CASSYKPYSNQPQHF. DNA of the CDR3: TGTGCCAGCAGTTACAAGCCTTATAGCAATCAGCCCCAGCATTTT.

The chain links TRBV5-1 to TRBJ2-2; 9 bases are shared with TRBD1. Germline V gene sequence: CDR1 SGHRS, CDR2 YFSETQ. Trimming at V came to 4 bases and at J to 1 base, leaving 2 bases not matched to a gene. The CDR3 length is 15 residues. CDR3 sequence (DNA): TGCGCCAGCAGCCAGGGACAGGGGAACACCGGGGAGCTGTTTTTT. Its translation is CASSQGQGNTGELFF. Combining the CDR3 with reference TRBV5-1 and TRBJ2-2 gives the whole variable domain KAGVTQTPRYLIKTRGQQVTLSCSPISGHRSVSWYQQTPGQGLQFLFEYFSETQRNKGNFPGRFSGRQFSNSRSEMNVSTLELGDSALYLCASSQGQGNTGELFFGEGSRLTVL.

This chain joins TRBV19 and TRBJ1-1; no reliable D call. Germline V gives CDR1 LNHDA, CDR2 SQIVND (reference sequence). CDR3 length: 16 residues. The V gene lost 3 bases and the J gene lost 3 bases, with 17 bases spanning the gap. For the CDR3, the DNA is TGTGCCAGTAGTATCATGTGGGAGCCACTTTACACTGAAGCTTTCTTT. It yields the protein CASSIMWEPLYTEAFF.

The V gene is TRBV27, the J gene TRBJ1-2; 10 nucleotides match TRBD1. The trim removed 1 base at V and 5 bases at J, leaving 7 bases unmatched. The CDR3 runs 16 residues. CDR1 is MNHEY, CDR2 SMNVEV, per germline (reference sequence). CDR3 region: CASSLLGDRGPYGYTF. CDR3 in DNA: TGTGCCAGCAGTTTATTAGGGGACAGGGGACCTTATGGCTACACCTTC.

The V and J genes are TRBV9 and TRBJ2-1, with 10 bases identical to TRBD2. Germline CDR1 and CDR2: SGDLS and YYNGEE. Trimming removed 0 bases from V and 8 bases from J; junction bases left unmatched: 5. CDR3 length equals 15 residues. The CDR3, as DNA: TGTGCCAGCAGCGTAGTCACTAGCGGGATCGATGAGCAGTTCTTC. Protein: CASSVVTSGIDEQFF.

This clone came up a few times. V usage is TRBV5-1 and J usage is TRBJ1-2; perhaps TRBD1 as D (6 bases). The CDR3 is made up of 13 amino acids. CDR1 and CDR2 (germline): SGHRS, YFSETQ. The V end lost 4 bases, the J end lost 10 bases, and 17 bases lay between the germline ends. CDR3 bases: TGCGCCAGCAGCCAGAGGGGACAAATTTACTACACCTTC. Its protein product is CASSQRGQIYYTF.

The chain couples TRBV19 to TRBJ2-6; D may be TRBD1 (6 bases). From germline, CDR1 is LNHDA and CDR2 SQIVND (reference sequence). V shed 3 bases and J shed 0 bases, with 12 bases lying between them. This CDR3 comprises 17 residues. The CDR3 DNA sequence: TGTGCCAGTAGTATTACAGGGAGTTTCTCTGGGGCCAACGTCCTGACTTTC. Translated, it gives CASSITGSFSGANVLTF.

The CDR3 sequence is CAWSVTTANYGYTF. DNA of the CDR3: TGTGCCTGGAGTGTAACCACGGCTAACTATGGCTACACCTTC. V gene TRBV30 combines with J gene TRBJ1-2; D gene unclear. Germline CDR1 is GTSNPN and CDR2 is SVGIG (reference sequence). This CDR3 is 14 amino acids long. Trimming removed 0 bases from V and 0 bases from J, with 8 bases in between. The full variable domain, with the rest looked up from reference TRBV30 and TRBJ1-2, is SQTIHQWPATLVQPVGSPLSLECTVEGTSNPNLYWYRQAAGRGLQLLFYSVGIGQISSEVPQNLSASRPQDRQFILSSKKLLLSDSGFYLCAWSVTTANYGYTFGSGTRLTVV.

The V and J genes are TRBV2 and TRBJ1-6; D remains ambiguous. This CDR3 is built from 12 residues. Trimming removed 4 bases at V and 14 bases at J, with 12 bases between. The germline gives CDR1 SNHLY, CDR2 FYNNEI. CDR3 loop: CASSVLQQSLHF. As DNA, the CDR3 is TGTGCCAGCAGTGTTCTACAACAGTCCCTCCACTTT.

V gene TRBV19 combines with J gene TRBJ2-7; D may be TRBD2 (6 bases). This CDR3 is built from 14 residues. V was clipped by 3 bases and J by 1 base, with 10 bases between them. Germline CDR1 and CDR2: LNHDA and SQIVND (reference sequence). The DNA of the CDR3 is TGTGCCAGTAGTATGCCAGGGACTTCCTACGAGCAGTACTTC. This sequence encodes CASSMPGTSYEQYF.

The rearrangement joins TRBV27 to TRBJ2-1, with D unclear. Germline V gives CDR1 MNHEY, CDR2 SMNVEV (reference sequence). This CDR3 has 15 residues. Trimming took off 4 bases at V and 7 bases at J, with 17 bases between the two ends. The CDR3 sequence is CASSSPGLSVNEQFF. The CDR3 DNA follows: TGTGCCAGCAGTTCCCCAGGTCTGTCCGTAAATGAGCAGTTCTTC.

The rearrangement links TRBV11-2 to TRBJ2-5; D gene unclear. The germline V and J ends were trimmed by 3 bases and 5 bases, with 13 bases remaining between them. Germline CDR1 and CDR2: SGHAT and FQNNGV. This CDR3 is 14 amino acids long. The CDR3 is CASSLERLTETQYF. For the CDR3, the DNA is TGTGCCAGCAGCTTGGAGCGTTTGACCGAGACCCAGTACTTC.

A note on this clone: Other DNA sequences of this sample code for an identical CDR3. The chain has TRBV24-1 and TRBJ2-5; 11 nucleotides align to TRBD2. CDR1 is KGHDR, CDR2 SFDVKD, per germline. The V and J ends lost 5 bases and 9 bases, in that order; junction bases with no gene match: 7. This CDR3 is built from 14 residues. CDR3 in amino acids: CATSGTSGLRAQYF. CDR3 coding DNA: TGTGCCACCAGTGGGACTAGCGGGCTCCGAGCCCAGTACTTC.

This sequence joins TRBV4-3 and TRBJ2-4, with 8 bases lining up with TRBD2. V trimming: 0 bases; J trimming: 0 bases; junction bases outside the gene matches: 4. Germline CDR1 LGHNA, CDR2 YSLEER. The CDR3 has 17 amino acids. In DNA form, the CDR3 reads TGCGCCAGCAGCCAAGATTCCCTAGCGGGAGCCAAAAACATTCAGTACTTC. As protein: CASSQDSLAGAKNIQYF.

In DNA form, the CDR3 reads TGTGCCAGCAGTTTGGCCGGGGGGGCCGGGGGCTACACCTTC. This sequence encodes CASSLAGGAGGYTF. The rearrangement links TRBV27 to TRBJ1-2, with D perhaps matching TRBD1 (6 bases). Germline V gene sequence: CDR1 MNHEY, CDR2 SMNVEV (reference sequence). The CDR3 is made up of 14 amino acids. V lost 3 bases and J 8 bases, leaving 16 bases between the germline ends.

This clone was counted a single time. This chain joins TRBV7-2 and TRBJ2-7; 8 bases map to TRBD1. V dropped 5 bases and J dropped 3; count of bases not matched to a gene: 9. The length of the CDR3 is 15 residues. Germline V lookup: CDR1 SGHTA, CDR2 FQGNSA. The chain's CDR3 is CASSLTGTGNYEQYF. The CDR3 DNA sequence: TGTGCCAGCAGCCTCACCGGGACAGGCAACTACGAGCAGTACTTC.

This chain joins TRBV27 and TRBJ1-2, with 8 bases identical to TRBD1. V was clipped by 2 bases and J by 3 bases; unmatched bases: 11. The CDR3 consists of 17 residues. The germline gives CDR1 MNHEY, CDR2 SMNVEV (reference sequence). The CDR3 sequence: CASSLGAGGTPYYGYTF. CDR3 sequence (DNA): TGTGCCAGCAGTTTAGGGGCAGGGGGCACCCCCTACTATGGCTACACCTTC.

This chain joins TRBV2 and TRBJ2-5, with D unclear. The germline gives CDR1 SNHLY, CDR2 FYNNEI. V was shortened by 4 bases and J by 2 bases, with 5 bases between the two germline ends. The CDR3 length is 12 residues. The CDR3 here is CASSGDQETQYF. Here the CDR3 DNA reads TGTGCCAGCAGTGGAGATCAAGAGACCCAGTACTTC.